Below are 27 T cell receptor beta chains sequenced from a single sample in a study of blood T cell repertoires in COVID-19. TCRdb's table, derived via immunoSEQ multiplex PCR, lists solely in-frame clones and lacks some. The table has around 160,000 clones, around 84% seen once. Sequencing was performed on PBMCs or T cells enriched from blood (not recorded which). Receptors were obtained from a man aged 40-55 years who had recovered from COVID-19.

This chain joins TRBV18 and TRBJ1-2; weak D call: TRBD1 (6 bases). The CDR3 has 15 amino acids. Trimming took off 3 bases at V and 6 bases at J, with 17 bases between the two ends. Germline assignment: CDR1 KGHSH and CDR2 LQKENI. In nucleotides, the CDR3 is TGTGCCAGCTCACCTCGTGAACAGGGAGCTGATGGCTACACCTTC. Translation: CASSPREQGADGYTF.

The J gene is TRBJ2-7, the V gene TRBV23-1; 10 bases are shared with TRBD1. TRBV23-1 is marked as an open reading frame, function uncertain. V lost 4 bases, J lost 4 bases, and 7 bases stayed unmatched. This CDR3 spans 15 amino acids. The CDR3 is CASSPRQGARYEQYV. In DNA, the CDR3 is TGCGCCAGCAGTCCCCGACAGGGGGCACGGTACGAGCAGTACGTC.

The table lists this clone with a count of one. This chain links TRBV6-5 with TRBJ1-1, with 9 bases identical to TRBD1. CDR3 length: 12 amino acids. Germline V gene data show CDR1 as MNHEY and CDR2 as SVGAGI. V shed 8 bases and J 7 bases; nucleotides not matched to a gene: 5. The CDR3 region has the DNA TGTGCCAGCGGAACAGGGGGCGATGAAGCTTTCTTT. Its protein product is CASGTGGDEAFF.

The CDR3 loop is CASSLDRDTDTQYF. The CDR3 DNA reads as TGTGCCAGCAGCCTCGACAGGGACACAGATACGCAGTATTTT. The rearrangement joins TRBV7-9 to TRBJ2-3; 7 bases are a match to TRBD1. The V gene end was trimmed by 5 bases and the J gene end by 2 bases; junction bases not matched to a gene: 4. Germline assignment: CDR1 SEHNR and CDR2 FQNEAQ (reference sequence). There are 14 residues in the CDR3. The complete variable domain, with remaining parts taken from reference TRBV7-9 and TRBJ2-3, reads DTGVSQNPRHKITKRGQNVTFRCDPISEHNRLYWYRQTLGQGPEFLTYFQNEAQLEKSRLLSDRFSAERPKGSFSTLEIQRTEQGDSAMYLCASSLDRDTDTQYFGPGTRLTVL.

The chain recombines TRBV21-1 with TRBJ2-7; the D segment call TRBD2 is taken from the table without a DNA check. TRBV21-1 corresponds to a pseudogene. CDR3 length: 13 amino acids. The CDR3 nucleotides read TGTGCCAGCAGCAAAGGAGCGAAATACGAGCAGTACTTC. As protein: CASSKGAKYEQYF.

This clone showed up just once. The rearrangement joins TRBV30 to TRBJ2-2; the match to TRBD1 covers 7 bases. From germline, CDR1 is GTSNPN and CDR2 SVGIG (reference sequence). Germline trimming cut 4 bases from V and 4 bases from J; bases unmatched to any gene: 6. This CDR3 region has 14 residues. The CDR3 nucleotides are TGTGCCTGGAAAGGGGGCCGAGGCACCGGGGAGCTGTTTTTT. Translating gives CAWKGGRGTGELFF.

The gene calls are TRBV5-4 and TRBJ2-3, with 13 bases matching TRBD2. Germline V gene lookup returns CDR1 SGHNT and CDR2 YYREEE (reference sequence). The junction had 4 bases not matched to a gene; V was cut back by 3 bases and J by 0 bases. The CDR3 is 17 amino acids. The CDR3 DNA is TGTGCCAGCAGCTGGACTAGCGGGGGCTCTAGCACAGATACGCAGTATTTT. Its translation: CASSWTSGGSSTDTQYF.

The rearrangement uses TRBV7-6 and TRBJ2-2; 14 bases are shared with TRBD2. Germline V gives CDR1 SGHVS, CDR2 FNYEAQ. The CDR3 covers 18 residues. J gave up 2 bases and V 5 bases, and 7 bases lay outside the gene matches. CDR3 amino acids: CASSPRLAGGDNTGELFF. CDR3 sequence (DNA): TGTGCCAGCAGCCCCAGACTAGCGGGGGGGGATAACACCGGGGAGCTGTTTTTT.

This rearrangement joins TRBV18 to TRBJ1-1, with 7 bases matching TRBD1. V trimming: 0 bases; J trimming: 1 base; junction bases outside the gene matches: 2. CDR1 is KGHSH, CDR2 LQKENI, per germline. CDR3 length equals 15 residues. The CDR3 sequence: CASSPPRGPNTEAFF. For the CDR3, the DNA is TGTGCCAGCTCACCACCGAGGGGGCCGAACACTGAAGCTTTCTTT.

This clone was seen once. The chain uses TRBV5-1 and TRBJ2-1, with 9 bases matching TRBD2. The CDR3 has 15 residues. The V gene end was trimmed by 3 bases and the J gene end by 4 bases; junction bases not matched to a gene: 5. Germline V gene lookup returns CDR1 SGHRS and CDR2 YFSETQ. The CDR3 DNA reads as TGCGCCAGCAGCTCCGGGACTAGCAGATACAATGAGCAGTTCTTC. It translates to CASSSGTSRYNEQFF.

The genes are TRBV7-9 and TRBJ1-3; 9 bases are a match to TRBD1. The trim removed 5 bases at V and 0 bases at J, leaving 8 bases unmatched. The CDR3 runs to 17 residues. Germline values: CDR1 SEHNR, CDR2 FQNEAQ (reference sequence). CDR3 coding DNA: TGTGCCAGCAGCCCAGGGACAGGGACCAGCTCTGGAAACACCATATATTTT. As protein: CASSPGTGTSSGNTIYF.

V is TRBV6-1 and J is TRBJ2-3; tentative D call: TRBD1 (5 bases). The CDR3 sequence is 14 residues long. V shed 3 bases and J shed 0 bases, with 7 bases lying between them. Germline V lookup: CDR1 MNHNS, CDR2 SASEGT. CDR3: CASSDRQSTDTQYF. The CDR3 DNA follows: TGTGCCAGCAGTGACAGACAGAGCACAGATACGCAGTATTTT.

This sequence joins TRBV4-2 and TRBJ1-6, with D unclear. Germline values: CDR1 LGHNA, CDR2 YNFKEQ. The V and J ends lost 0 bases and 7 bases respectively, with 16 bases between them. CDR3 length equals 17 residues. Written as DNA, the CDR3 is TGTGCCAGCAGCCAAGATCGCGGGGAAATCCAAAATTCACCCCTCCACTTT. Residues: CASSQDRGEIQNSPLHF.

The CDR3 here is CAWGQRGAEKLFF. The CDR3 nucleotides read TGTGCCTGGGGACAGCGGGGAGCGGAAAAACTGTTTTTT. The chain combines TRBV30 with TRBJ1-4; TRBD1 is a possible D gene (6 bases). Trimming cost V 5 bases and J 8 bases, with 15 bases left between them. CDR3 length: 13 amino acids. Germline values: CDR1 GTSNPN, CDR2 SVGIG (reference sequence).

The rearrangement joins TRBV3-1 (or the pseudogene TRBV3-2) to TRBJ1-3, with TRBD1 identical over 7 bases. The V gene end was trimmed by 4 bases and the J gene end by 2 bases; junction bases not matched to a gene: 8. Per the germline V gene, CDR1 is LGHDT and CDR2 is YNNKEL (reference sequence). The CDR3 extends over 16 amino acids. This CDR3 is CASSPQGTGAGNTIYF. The CDR3 DNA reads as TGTGCCAGCAGCCCCCAGGGAACAGGGGCTGGAAACACCATATATTTT.

V gene TRBV18 combines with J gene TRBJ1-2; tentatively, D is TRBD1 (5 bases). This CDR3 has 14 residues. V gave up 2 bases and J gave up 5 bases, with 12 bases separating them. Looked up from germline, CDR1 is KGHSH and CDR2 is LQKENI. The CDR3 DNA is TGTGCCAGCTCACCAGTCAGGGTGGCGTATGGCTACACCTTC. This translates into CASSPVRVAYGYTF.

The chain is built from TRBV4-1 and TRBJ1-4; the D is unclear. V was pared by 0 bases and J by 4 bases, with 12 bases between. CDR1 is MGHRA and CDR2 is YSYEKL in the germline V gene. The CDR3 runs to 16 residues. The CDR3 protein is CASSQESGGLNEKLFF. As DNA, the CDR3 is TGCGCCAGCAGCCAAGAGTCGGGAGGGCTTAATGAAAAACTGTTTTTT.

This clone has a single count. The J gene is TRBJ1-2, the V gene TRBV7-6; D might be TRBD1 (6 bases). The CDR3 covers 14 residues. Trimming took off 5 bases at V and 4 bases at J, with 14 bases between the two ends. From germline, CDR1 is SGHVS and CDR2 FNYEAQ. The CDR3 loop reads CASSARGYGYGYTF. In DNA, the CDR3 is TGTGCCAGCAGCGCTAGGGGGTATGGCTATGGCTACACCTTC.

The rearrangement joins TRBV5-1 to TRBJ1-1, with D perhaps TRBD1 (5 bases). The V gene's germline CDR1 is SGHRS and CDR2 YFSETQ. The CDR3 consists of 14 residues. V lost 4 bases, J lost 1 base, and 11 bases lay in between. Written as DNA, the CDR3 is TGCGCCAGCAGCGTTGACAGCTCGAACACTGAAGCTTTCTTT. It is translated as CASSVDSSNTEAFF.

This clone turned up a few times. The chain employs TRBV13 and TRBJ1-5, with D unresolved. The CDR3 totals 16 residues. V lost 1 base and J lost 2, with 12 bases in between. Germline V gene data show CDR1 as PRHDT and CDR2 as FYEKMQ (reference sequence). The CDR3 reads CASSLVEGRGNQPQHF. Here the CDR3 DNA reads TGTGCCAGCAGCTTAGTGGAGGGCCGGGGCAATCAGCCCCAGCATTTT.

The gene calls are TRBV24-1 and TRBJ2-3; TRBD2 matches 10 bases. The CDR3 spans 16 residues. V lost 4 bases, J lost 5 bases, and 8 bases stayed unmatched. Germline V gives CDR1 KGHDR, CDR2 SFDVKD. DNA for the CDR3: TGTGCCACCAGTGAATCCCGACTAGCGGGCTTAGATACGCAGTATTTT. Its protein product is CATSESRLAGLDTQYF.

This clone was seen a few times. The CDR3 region has the DNA TGTGCCACCAGCACGTCAGTTGTCGGGGCGGGGGATACGCAGTATTTT. Protein product: CATSTSVVGAGDTQYF. The rearrangement links TRBV15 to TRBJ2-3; D is possibly TRBD2 (6 bases). There are 16 residues in the CDR3. CDR1 is LNHNV and CDR2 is YYDKDF in the germline V gene (reference sequence). V was cut by 4 bases and J by 6 bases, with 20 bases left in between.

CDR3 nucleotide sequence: TGTGCCAGCAGCTCGAATACAGGGGGCTTTGGAAACACCATATATTTT. It yields the protein CASSSNTGGFGNTIYF. The V gene is TRBV11-2, the J gene TRBJ1-3, with 9 bases identical to TRBD1. Germline CDR1 reads SGHAT; CDR2 reads FQNNGV. Trimming took 4 bases from V and 3 from J; bases not matched to a gene: 7. The CDR3 has 16 residues.

This sequence joins TRBV6-5 and TRBJ2-7, with D unclear. The CDR3 totals 12 residues. The V gene's germline CDR1 is MNHEY and CDR2 SVGAGI. The V gene lost 7 bases and the J gene lost 6 bases, with 13 bases spanning the gap. CDR3 nucleotide sequence: TGTGCCAGCAACGACCCACGGAGCGAGCAGTACTTC. It codes for CASNDPRSEQYF.

The rearrangement links TRBV9 to TRBJ1-2, with D maybe TRBD1 (5 bases). The length of the CDR3 is 13 residues. Looked up from germline, CDR1 is SGDLS and CDR2 is YYNGEE. V was shortened by 4 bases and J by 6 bases, with 13 bases between the two germline ends. The CDR3 sequence is CASSSPPGHGYTF. The CDR3 DNA follows: TGTGCCAGCAGCTCCCCCCCAGGGCATGGCTACACCTTC. Based on the CDR3 plus reference TRBV9 and TRBJ1-2, the full variable domain is DSGVTQTPKHLITATGQRVTLRCSPRSGDLSVYWYQQSLDQGLQFLIQYYNGEERAKGNILERFSAQQFPDLHSELNLSSLELGDSALYFCASSSPPGHGYTFGSGTRLTVV.

This clone came up many times. The chain links TRBV2 to TRBJ1-2, with TRBD1 matching 10 bases. CDR1 is SNHLY and CDR2 is FYNNEI in the germline V gene. V lost 4 bases, J lost 6 bases, and 5 bases stayed unmatched. The CDR3 is 14 amino acids. As DNA, the CDR3 is TGTGCCAGCAGTGCGCCCGGGACAGGGGATGGCTACACCTTC. Protein: CASSAPGTGDGYTF. Supplemented by reference TRBV2 and TRBJ1-2, the full variable domain reads EPEVTQTPSHQVTQMGQEVILRCVPISNHLYFYWYRQILGQKVEFLVSFYNNEISEKSEIFDDQFSVERPDGSNFTLKIRSTKLEDSAMYFCASSAPGTGDGYTFGSGTRLTVV.

This chain connects TRBV2 to TRBJ2-1; possibly TRBD1 for D (6 bases). The CDR3 is 12 residues long. The germline CDR1 and CDR2 sequences are SNHLY and FYNNEI. With 7 bases removed from V and 9 bases from J, the gap between germline ends came to 13 bases. CDR3 protein: CASMGEGGEQFF. CDR3 sequence (DNA): TGTGCCAGCATGGGTGAAGGGGGTGAGCAGTTCTTC.